The 2 T cell receptor beta chains presented below share a single source sample, sequenced in a study of esophageal squamous cell carcinoma under preoperative chemotherapy. Time point given: after preoperative PTX-NDP chemotherapy. TCRdb reprocessed the PCR reads via MiXCR and lists one record per CDR3 protein. The sample yields around 9,700 distinct CDR3 sequences, 50% to 70% seen once. Sample collection occurred from a patient given preoperative chemotherapy. The source is a human donor with esophageal squamous cell carcinoma. The donor label of this sample is uncertain.

V is TRBV6-1 and J is TRBJ1-3; TRBD1 matches 8 bases. The CDR3 length is 15 residues. The V and J ends lost 6 bases and 4 bases, in that order; junction bases with no gene match: 8. Germline V gene lookup returns CDR1 MNHNS and CDR2 SASEGT. The CDR3 spells CASRSTGEWGNTIYF. CDR3 DNA: TGTGCCAGCAGGTCGACAGGGGAATGGGGAAACACCATATATTTT.

This clonotype appeared a few times. The chain links TRBV27 to TRBJ2-2; 10 nucleotides agree with TRBD2. Germline CDR1 and CDR2: MNHEY and SMNVEV (reference sequence). V shed 2 bases, J shed 6 bases, and the junction held 3 bases outside the gene matches. This CDR3 contains 15 residues. For the CDR3, the DNA is TGTGCCAGCAGTTTAGGCGGACTAGCGGCCGGGGAGCTGTTTTTT. This codes for CASSLGGLAAGELFF.